The 28 T cell receptor beta chains reported below all come from one sample, sequenced in a study of blood T cell repertoires in COVID-19. Measured with immunoSEQ multiplex PCR; TCRdb has only the in-frame clones, and not every one. Of 120,000 to 150,000 clones detected, 80% to 90% appear once; the ten largest clones hold approximately 40%. Sequenced: peripheral blood. These receptors were taken from a man in his fifties or sixties who had recovered from COVID-19.

V is TRBV7-9 and J is TRBJ2-1; D possibly corresponds to TRBD2 (5 bases). The CDR3 contains 14 residues. CDR1 and CDR2 (germline): SEHNR, FQNEAQ (reference sequence). The V and J ends lost 8 bases and 0 bases respectively, with 11 bases between them. Here the CDR3 reads CASERLSSYNEQFF. DNA for the CDR3: TGTGCCAGCGAGCGGCTGAGCTCCTACAATGAGCAGTTCTTC.

The chain recombines TRBV2 with TRBJ2-1; D perhaps matches TRBD2 (6 bases). From germline, CDR1 is SNHLY and CDR2 FYNNEI. CDR3 length: 12 amino acids. Trimming left V 0 bases short and J 14 bases short, with 11 bases between. The DNA of the CDR3 is TGTGCCAGCAGTGAAGCGGAGGGAATGAAGTTCTTC. It yields the protein CASSEAEGMKFF.

This chain uses TRBV12-5 with TRBJ2-5; D may be TRBD1 (5 bases). Germline values: CDR1 LGHNT, CDR2 FRNRAP. Trimming shortened V by 4 bases and J by 1 base, and 13 bases separated the two germline ends. The CDR3 covers 15 residues. CDR3 coding DNA: TGTGCTAGTGGTTCCTTCCTCGACAGCCAAGAGACCCAGTACTTC. Encoded protein: CASGSFLDSQETQYF.

The V and J genes are TRBV6-1 and TRBJ1-5; no definite D call. V was shortened by 4 bases and J by 0 bases, with 16 bases between the two germline ends. Germline V gene sequence: CDR1 MNHNS, CDR2 SASEGT. CDR3 length equals 17 residues. CDR3 protein: CASSVIRGVNSNQPQHF. The CDR3 nucleotides read TGTGCCAGCAGTGTCATTCGCGGGGTAAATAGCAATCAGCCCCAGCATTTT.

The chain combines TRBV7-2 with TRBJ2-1; TRBD2 matches 12 bases. In germline, CDR1 is SGHTA, CDR2 FQGNSA. The ends lost 5 bases at V and 10 bases at J; junction bases unmatched: 9. CDR3 size: 15 residues. CDR3 DNA sequence: TGTGCCAGCAGCCGGACTAGCGGGGCCACTGGCGAGCAGTTCTTC. Translating gives CASSRTSGATGEQFF.

The chain links TRBV4-3 to TRBJ2-1; TRBD2 aligns across 11 bases. The trim removed 1 base at V and 6 bases at J, leaving 2 bases unmatched. CDR1 LGHNA and CDR2 YSLEER come from the germline V gene. The CDR3 consists of 15 residues. The CDR3 loop is CASSQGLAGFNEQFF. In DNA, the CDR3 is TGCGCCAGCAGCCAAGGACTAGCGGGGTTCAATGAGCAGTTCTTC.

V gene TRBV2 combines with J gene TRBJ2-7; a weak D match, TRBD1 (6 bases). Germline CDR1 SNHLY, CDR2 FYNNEI. With 8 bases removed from V and 7 bases from J, the gap between germline ends came to 15 bases. The CDR3 totals 12 residues. CDR3 in amino acids: CASGRQVGEQYF. CDR3 DNA sequence: TGTGCCAGCGGGAGACAGGTCGGAGAGCAGTACTTC.

The rearrangement joins TRBV20-1 to TRBJ2-5; 9 bases are shared with TRBD1. Per germline, CDR1 DFQATT and CDR2 SNEGSKA (reference sequence). This CDR3 contains 16 residues. V lost 3 bases to trimming and J lost 3 bases; unmatched junction nucleotides: 11. The CDR3 protein is CSASIPDRGREETQYF. The CDR3 DNA follows: TGCAGTGCTAGTATACCGGACAGGGGCCGGGAAGAGACCCAGTACTTC.

The chain has TRBV27 and TRBJ2-5, with D possibly TRBD1 on 6 matching bases. V was cut by 6 bases and J by 5 bases, with 13 bases left in between. There are 13 residues in the CDR3. CDR1 is MNHEY, CDR2 SMNVEV, per germline (reference sequence). Written as DNA, the CDR3 is TGTGCCAGCAGCATAACAGGGTACGAGACCCAGTACTTC. Its translation: CASSITGYETQYF.

This rearrangement joins TRBV2 to TRBJ1-2; TRBD1 is a possible D gene (6 bases). Trimming removed 6 bases at V and 4 bases at J, with 12 bases between. The CDR3 spans 13 residues. Per the germline V gene, CDR1 is SNHLY and CDR2 is FYNNEI. In nucleotides, the CDR3 is TGTGCCAGCAGCCTACAGGGCTTCTATGGCTACACCTTC. Amino acid sequence: CASSLQGFYGYTF.

This chain uses TRBV4-3 with TRBJ1-4; the match to TRBD1 covers 7 bases. The CDR3 extends over 15 amino acids. Germline V gene sequence: CDR1 LGHNA, CDR2 YSLEER. V was pared by 4 bases and J by 0 bases, with 2 bases of the junction left unmatched. The CDR3 reads CASSPRGSTNEKLFF. The CDR3 coding sequence is TGCGCCAGCAGCCCCAGGGGGTCAACTAATGAAAAACTGTTTTTT.

V usage is TRBV4-1 and J usage is TRBJ2-1; TRBD2 matches at 11 bases. Trimming cost V 5 bases and J 4 bases; bases outside gene matches: 7. The germline gives CDR1 MGHRA, CDR2 YSYEKL. The length of the CDR3 is 16 residues. The CDR3 DNA reads as TGCGCCAGCAGCACGAGTCTAGCGGGGGGTTACAATGAGCAGTTCTTC. Translation gives CASSTSLAGGYNEQFF.

The chain joins TRBV3-1 (or the pseudogene TRBV3-2) to TRBJ2-5; D might be TRBD2 (5 bases). The CDR3 is 14 residues long. Germline-derived CDR1 and CDR2 are LGHDT and YNNKEL (reference sequence). V shed 5 bases and J shed 0 bases, with 10 bases lying between them. DNA for the CDR3: TGTGCCAGCAGCTCAGCGGTGTACCAAGAGACCCAGTACTTC. Translated, it gives CASSSAVYQETQYF.

This clone was seen only once. V and J are TRBV6-5 and TRBJ2-5; possibly TRBD2 for D (5 bases). CDR1 and CDR2 from the germline V gene are MNHEY and SVGAGI. The CDR3 runs to 12 residues. V was cut by 8 bases and J by 5 bases, with 12 bases left in between. The CDR3 sequence is CASGSRGETQYF. Here the CDR3 DNA reads TGTGCCAGCGGATCACGGGGTGAGACCCAGTACTTC.

CDR3 in DNA: TGTGCCAGCAGCATTGCTTCTACCTTGAACACTGAAGCTTTCTTT. Protein: CASSIASTLNTEAFF. The V call is TRBV7-2, the J call TRBJ1-1; no clear D gene. V was pared by 5 bases and J by 0 bases, with 13 bases between. This CDR3 contains 15 residues. Germline CDR1 is SGHTA and CDR2 is FQGNSA.

The chain couples TRBV9 to TRBJ2-2, with 7 bases lining up with TRBD1. Germline V gene sequence: CDR1 SGDLS, CDR2 YYNGEE. The CDR3 spans 15 residues. After removal of 3 bases from V and 2 bases from J, the junction contained 4 bases not matched to a gene. CDR3 nucleotides: TGTGCCAGCAGCGACGGGACAGTCAACACCGGGGAGCTGTTTTTT. This codes for CASSDGTVNTGELFF.

This chain connects TRBV18 to TRBJ2-7, with 10 positions matching TRBD1. The CDR3 totals 15 residues. In germline, CDR1 is KGHSH, CDR2 LQKENI. V was pared by 0 bases and J by 3 bases, with 2 bases of the junction left unmatched. In nucleotides, the CDR3 is TGTGCCAGCTCACCACCGGGACAGGGGAGCTACGAGCAGTACTTC. Translated, it gives CASSPPGQGSYEQYF.

V is TRBV15 and J is TRBJ1-4; TRBD1 matches at 9 bases. This CDR3 is 14 amino acids long. Germline loops: CDR1 LNHNV, CDR2 YYDKDF (reference sequence). Trimming cost V 5 bases and J 5 bases; bases outside gene matches: 3. This CDR3 reads CATSGGTGNEKLFF. The CDR3 DNA is TGTGCCACCAGCGGCGGGACAGGGAATGAAAAACTGTTTTTT.

The chain employs TRBV6-5 and TRBJ2-7; 9 bases agree with TRBD1. Trimming took 6 bases from V and 3 from J; bases not matched to a gene: 3. In germline, CDR1 is MNHEY, CDR2 SVGAGI. The CDR3 runs to 13 residues. CDR3 nucleotide sequence: TGTGCCAGCAGCCGGGACAGGGACTACGAGCAGTACTTC. Encoded protein: CASSRDRDYEQYF.

This chain connects TRBV7-8 to TRBJ2-1; 7 nucleotides line up with TRBD2. The CDR3 is 14 residues long. V trimming: 8 bases; J trimming: 1 base; junction bases outside the gene matches: 5. Germline V gene lookup returns CDR1 SGHVS and CDR2 FQNEAQ. The chain's CDR3 is CASLRTRSYNEQFF. CDR3 DNA: TGTGCCAGCCTAAGGACTAGGTCCTACAATGAGCAGTTCTTC.

The table lists this clone with a count of one. The chain is built from TRBV19 and TRBJ2-1; D is possibly TRBD1 (6 bases). This CDR3 contains 14 residues. Deletions cut 6 bases from V and 3 bases from J, with 12 bases between. CDR1 is LNHDA, CDR2 SQIVND, per germline (reference sequence). In DNA form, the CDR3 reads TGTGCCAGTAGCCGTCGGACAGACTACAATGAGCAGTTCTTC. Translation: CASSRRTDYNEQFF.

This sequence joins TRBV7-9 and TRBJ2-7; 9 bases match TRBD1. V lost 1 base, J lost 1 base, and 8 bases stayed unmatched. Germline V gene lookup returns CDR1 SEHNR and CDR2 FQNEAQ (reference sequence). This CDR3 comprises 17 residues. The CDR3 loop is CASSLVEVGQGSYEQYF. CDR3 sequence (DNA): TGTGCCAGCAGCTTAGTGGAAGTGGGACAGGGTTCCTACGAGCAGTACTTC.

This clone is a singleton in its sample. This chain links TRBV18 with TRBJ2-1, with 7 positions matching TRBD1. Losses at the gene ends were 6 bases for V and 0 bases for J; bases not matched to a gene: 2. Looked up from germline, CDR1 is KGHSH and CDR2 is LQKENI. The CDR3 sequence is 14 residues long. The CDR3 region is CASSRDSSYNEQFF. The CDR3 coding sequence is TGTGCCAGCTCCCGGGACAGCTCCTACAATGAGCAGTTCTTC. The variable domain in full, with the rest retrieved from reference TRBV18 and TRBJ2-1, is NAGVMQNPRHLVRRRGQEARLRCSPMKGHSHVYWYRQLPEEGLKFMVYLQKENIIDESGMPKERFSAEFPKEGPSILRIQQVVRGDSAAYFCASSRDSSYNEQFFGPGTRLTVL.

The chain recombines TRBV21-1 with TRBJ1-6; no check of the table's D call, TRBD1, against the DNA was made. TRBV21-1 is reported as a pseudogene. The length of the CDR3 is 13 residues. CDR3: CASSRRHFSPLHF. The CDR3 DNA sequence: TGTGCCAGCAGCAGAAGACACTTTTCACCCCTCCACTTT.

This clone was counted a single time. The chain combines TRBV6-5 with TRBJ1-2; 8 bases are shared with TRBD1. The germline V gene has CDR1 MNHEY and CDR2 SVGAGI. V shed 6 bases and J 4 bases; nucleotides not matched to a gene: 4. CDR3 length equals 13 residues. The CDR3 is CASSSGGVYGYTF. The CDR3 coding sequence is TGTGCCAGCAGCTCAGGGGGCGTCTATGGCTACACCTTC.

The chain has TRBV9 and TRBJ2-7; 7 bases map to TRBD1. This CDR3 contains 13 residues. CDR1 is SGDLS and CDR2 is YYNGEE in the germline V gene. The ends lost 8 bases at V and 0 bases at J; junction bases unmatched: 5. CDR3 bases: TGTGCCAGTAGTTGGGACAGCTCCTACGAGCAGTACTTC. As protein: CASSWDSSYEQYF.

The genes are TRBV4-3 and TRBJ2-2; weak D call: TRBD2 (5 bases). The V end was cut by 0 bases, the J end by 4 bases, with 9 bases between. The germline gives CDR1 LGHNA, CDR2 YSLEER. The CDR3 consists of 15 residues. CDR3 DNA sequence: TGCGCCAGCAGCCAAGAAGCGGACTTCACCGGGGAGCTGTTTTTT. It codes for CASSQEADFTGELFF.

The genes are TRBV4-3 and TRBJ2-5; TRBD1 might be the D (6 bases). CDR1 is LGHNA, CDR2 YSLEER, per germline. Trimming pared 0 bases from V and 9 bases from J, leaving 14 bases between. This CDR3 spans 14 amino acids. CDR3: CASSQEIGQRPQYF. In DNA form, the CDR3 reads TGCGCCAGCAGCCAAGAGATAGGACAGCGGCCCCAGTACTTC.